In this sample, the clone carrying this TCR beta chain turned up a few times. Its specificity is not known. 200 to 250 ng DNA, 30,000 or so T cell genomes, went into each sorted-subset replicate PCR. The repertoire was sequenced with immunoSEQ multiplex PCR; TCRdb's copy has only in-frame clones and lacks some. The sample lists just over 2,000,000 clones, 95% occurring once. The data were taken from a study of shared clonotypes between healthy human individuals. V was trimmed by 7 bases and J by 2 bases, leaving 12 bases between them. CDR1 SNHLY and CDR2 FYNNEI come from the germline V gene. This CDR3 region has 13 residues. General study findings and limits: Sorted-subset sequencing was shown by rarefaction to be incomplete despite large depth. Naive CD4 clonotypes overlapped across a handful of donors at roughly 5.1%.

The chain combines TRBV2 with TRBJ2-7; tentatively, D is TRBD1 (5 bases). The clonotype originates from a man in his late teens or twenties in good health. Sequenced material: naive CD4+ T cells sorted from blood. Subset of the sample: CD45RA+ positively selected. The DNA of the CDR3 is TGTGCCAGCACAGGCAGGGTAACCTACGAGCAGTACTTC. It is translated as CASTGRVTYEQYF.